Shown below are 22 T cell receptor beta chains from a single sample sequenced in a study of shared clonotypes between healthy human individuals. Repertoires were generated with immunoSEQ multiplex PCR, while TCRdb's copy carries only in-frame clones and drops some. The table lists around 700,000 clones, 73% of them singletons. The sample comprised memory CD4+ T cells sorted from blood. Subset here: CD45RA-negative fraction. The receptors originated from a woman aged 25 to 39 in good health.

The chain carries TRBV7-2 and TRBJ2-2, with TRBD2 matching over 7 bases. Germline CDR1 is SGHTA and CDR2 is FQGNSA. The ends lost 1 base at V and 8 bases at J; junction bases unmatched: 10. The CDR3 has 16 amino acids. The CDR3 is CASSLVRAGTVGELFF. CDR3 sequence (DNA): TGTGCCAGCAGCTTAGTTCGAGCGGGGACGGTAGGGGAGCTGTTTTTT. Using reference TRBV7-2 and TRBJ2-2 for the parts outside the CDR3, the full variable domain is GAGVSQSPSNKVTEKGKDVELRCDPISGHTALYWYRQSLGQGLEFLIYFQGNSAPDKSGLPSDRFSAERTGGSVSTLTIQRTQQEDSAVYLCASSLVRAGTVGELFFGEGSRLTVL.

The chain joins TRBV28 to TRBJ1-5; D is possibly TRBD1 (5 bases). Germline V gene sequence: CDR1 MDHEN, CDR2 SYDVKM. V gave up 7 bases and J gave up 4 bases, with 14 bases separating them. The CDR3 is made up of 14 amino acids. CDR3: CASIPGQGNQPQHF. In nucleotides, the CDR3 is TGTGCCAGCATCCCCGGCCAGGGAAATCAGCCCCAGCATTTT.

The V and J genes are TRBV29-1 and TRBJ2-1; D is unclear. The germline V gene encodes CDR1 SQVTM and CDR2 ANQGSEA. The length of the CDR3 is 10 residues. Trimming stripped 4 bases from V and 9 bases from J, with 7 bases between. The CDR3 DNA reads TGCAGCGTTGGCGACCTTGAGCAGTTCTTC. Amino acids: CSVGDLEQFF.

The chain employs TRBV5-1 and TRBJ2-7; D perhaps matches TRBD1 (6 bases). Trimming shortened V by 0 bases and J by 6 bases, and 13 bases separated the two germline ends. The V gene's germline CDR1 is SGHRS and CDR2 YFSETQ. The CDR3 runs to 14 residues. The CDR3 sequence: CASSLDWEGGEQYF. The CDR3 DNA reads as TGCGCCAGCAGCTTGGACTGGGAAGGGGGCGAGCAGTACTTC.

V is TRBV15 and J is TRBJ1-1; 9 positions agree with TRBD1. V gave up 0 bases and J gave up 5 bases; unmatched junction bases: 1. The CDR3 covers 14 residues. Germline-derived CDR1 and CDR2 are LNHNV and YYDKDF (reference sequence). The CDR3 loop reads CATSRDGQGTEAFF. The CDR3 DNA is TGTGCCACCAGCAGAGACGGACAGGGGACTGAAGCTTTCTTT.

The chain is built from TRBV2 and TRBJ1-5, with D unclear. This CDR3 comprises 13 residues. Germline values: CDR1 SNHLY, CDR2 FYNNEI. Trimming took off 4 bases at V and 4 bases at J, with 8 bases between the two ends. The CDR3 DNA follows: TGTGCCAGCAGTGGGACGTGGAATCAGCCCCAGCATTTT. Translating gives CASSGTWNQPQHF.

This chain connects TRBV11-2 to TRBJ2-3; tentatively, D is TRBD1 (6 bases). Germline CDR1 SGHAT, CDR2 FQNNGV. The V and J ends lost 5 bases and 5 bases respectively, with 17 bases between them. The CDR3 runs to 15 residues. This CDR3 reads CASSLRVQGVDTQYF. The CDR3 DNA reads as TGTGCCAGCAGCCTTAGGGTACAGGGTGTAGATACGCAGTATTTT.

The rearrangement links TRBV19 to TRBJ2-5; 8 bases match TRBD1. Germline trimming cut 5 bases from V and 3 bases from J; bases unmatched to any gene: 8. This CDR3 comprises 15 residues. CDR1 is LNHDA, CDR2 SQIVND, per germline (reference sequence). This CDR3 is CASSAGGNKEETQYF. CDR3 sequence (DNA): TGTGCCAGTAGTGCAGGGGGCAACAAAGAAGAGACCCAGTACTTC. Drawing the rest from reference TRBV19 and TRBJ2-5, the complete variable domain is DGGITQSPKYLFRKEGQNVTLSCEQNLNHDAMYWYRQDPGQGLRLIYYSQIVNDFQKGDIAEGYSVSREKKESFPLTVTSAQKNPTAFYLCASSAGGNKEETQYFGPGTRLLVL.

The V and J genes are TRBV2 and TRBJ2-2, with D perhaps TRBD2 (6 bases). V lost 10 bases to trimming and J lost 3 bases, with 12 bases between them. CDR3 size: 13 residues. Per the germline V gene, CDR1 is SNHLY and CDR2 is FYNNEI. The CDR3 region has the DNA TGTGCCACCGCACGCGGGGACACCGGGGAGCTGTTTTTT. It translates to CATARGDTGELFF.

The chain recombines TRBV28 with TRBJ1-2; 10 nucleotides match TRBD1. This CDR3 contains 15 residues. Germline lookup yields CDR1 MDHEN and CDR2 SYDVKM. The junction had 8 bases not matched to a gene; V was cut back by 6 bases and J by 4 bases. The CDR3 sequence is CASRETGGEGYGYTF. The DNA of the CDR3 is TGTGCCAGCAGGGAGACAGGGGGCGAAGGCTATGGCTACACCTTC.

The chain combines TRBV14 with TRBJ1-2, with 10 bases matching TRBD1. The trim removed 1 base at V and 4 bases at J, leaving 0 bases unmatched. Germline V gene lookup returns CDR1 SGHDN and CDR2 FVKESK. The CDR3 loop spans 14 amino acids. Here the CDR3 reads CASSQGTGGYGYTF. The CDR3 DNA follows: TGTGCCAGCAGCCAAGGGACAGGGGGCTATGGCTACACCTTC. Supplemented by reference TRBV14 and TRBJ1-2, the full variable domain reads EAGVTQFPSHSVIEKGQTVTLRCDPISGHDNLYWYRRVMGKEIKFLLHFVKESKQDESGMPNNRFLAERTGGTYSTLKVQPAELEDSGVYFCASSQGTGGYGYTFGSGTRLTVV.

J is TRBJ1-1 and V is TRBV9; D ambiguous. Germline assignment: CDR1 SGDLS and CDR2 YYNGEE. The CDR3 loop spans 14 amino acids. V gave up 2 bases and J gave up 1 base, with 9 bases separating them. In DNA, the CDR3 is TGTGCCAGCAGCGTTCAGGAGGGGAACACTGAAGCTTTCTTT. This sequence encodes CASSVQEGNTEAFF.

The V and J genes are TRBV28 and TRBJ1-2; TRBD1 matches 7 bases. The CDR3 covers 14 residues. Germline lookup yields CDR1 MDHEN and CDR2 SYDVKM. V shed 5 bases, J shed 6 bases, and the junction held 9 bases outside the gene matches. The CDR3 protein is CASSVIQGKDGYTF. CDR3 DNA: TGTGCCAGCAGTGTGATACAGGGGAAAGATGGCTACACCTTC.

V is TRBV15 and J is TRBJ2-5; D is uncertain. The CDR3 is 19 amino acids. V was cut by 5 bases and J by 5 bases, with 30 bases left in between. CDR1 is LNHNV and CDR2 is YYDKDF in the germline V gene (reference sequence). The CDR3 sequence is CATSGSGQETQYLWETQYF. CDR3 DNA: TGTGCCACCAGCGGGTCAGGCCAAGAGACCCAGTACTTGTGGGAGACCCAGTACTTC. Supplemented by reference TRBV15 and TRBJ2-5, the full variable domain reads DAMVIQNPRYQVTQFGKPVTLSCSQTLNHNVMYWYQQKSSQAPKLLFHYYDKDFNNEADTPDNFQSRRPNTSFCFLDIRSPGLGDTAMYLCATSGSGQETQYLWETQYFGPGTRLLVL.

The rearrangement links TRBV7-2 to TRBJ1-5, with D tentatively TRBD1 (5 bases). Per germline, CDR1 SGHTA and CDR2 FQGNSA. The length of the CDR3 is 13 residues. Trimming pared 3 bases from V and 5 bases from J, leaving 8 bases between. The chain's CDR3 is CASSFRGDQPQHF. The DNA of the CDR3 is TGTGCCAGCAGCTTTAGGGGCGATCAGCCCCAGCATTTT.

The rearrangement joins TRBV5-1 to TRBJ1-1, with 7 bases matching TRBD1. CDR3 size: 18 residues. The ends lost 4 bases at V and 2 bases at J; junction bases unmatched: 17. From germline, CDR1 is SGHRS and CDR2 YFSETQ. As DNA, the CDR3 is TGCGCCAGCAGCCGGGAGAGGGGACAGAGACTAGTTAACACTGAAGCTTTCTTT. As protein: CASSRERGQRLVNTEAFF.

The chain carries TRBV7-9 and TRBJ2-3; 9 bases fit TRBD1. Germline CDR1 reads SEHNR; CDR2 reads FQNEAQ (reference sequence). This CDR3 contains 14 residues. The ends lost 4 bases at V and 10 bases at J; junction bases unmatched: 9. DNA of the CDR3: TGTGCCAGCAGCTCCGACAGGGGGAAGAGCTCGCAGTATTTT. As protein: CASSSDRGKSSQYF.

The chain carries TRBV4-2 and TRBJ2-3; possibly TRBD1 or TRBD2 for D (5 bases each). The length of the CDR3 is 14 residues. V lost 4 bases and J 0 bases, leaving 8 bases between the germline ends. CDR1 and CDR2 (germline): LGHNA, YNFKEQ. Written as DNA, the CDR3 is TGTGCCAGCAGCCCTGGGACCAGCACAGATACGCAGTATTTT. Translation gives CASSPGTSTDTQYF.

V usage is TRBV27 and J usage is TRBJ1-2; perhaps TRBD1 as D (6 bases). The CDR3 extends over 14 amino acids. CDR1 is MNHEY and CDR2 is SMNVEV in the germline V gene (reference sequence). V was shortened by 1 base and J by 8 bases, with 14 bases between the two germline ends. The CDR3, as DNA: TGTGCCAGCAGTTTATTGGTCCCAGGGGCGGGCTACACCTTC. Protein sequence: CASSLLVPGAGYTF.

The gene calls are TRBV6-6 and TRBJ1-4; tentatively, D is TRBD1 (5 bases). Trimming took 6 bases from V and 7 from J, leaving 9 bases between them. The CDR3 sequence is 12 residues long. Germline V gene sequence: CDR1 MNHNY, CDR2 SVGAGI (reference sequence). Here the CDR3 reads CASRDITEKLFF. The CDR3 DNA reads as TGTGCCAGCAGGGACATTACTGAAAAACTGTTTTTT.

The rearrangement uses TRBV2 and TRBJ1-5; 8 nucleotides agree with TRBD1. The CDR3 sequence is 15 residues long. V lost 2 bases and J lost 1; bases outside the gene matches: 1. Germline-derived CDR1 and CDR2 are SNHLY and FYNNEI. This CDR3 reads CASSEQGASNQPQHF. CDR3 bases: TGTGCCAGCAGTGAACAGGGGGCAAGCAATCAGCCCCAGCATTTT.

This chain connects TRBV6-5 to TRBJ2-7; 7 bases map to TRBD1. There are 14 residues in the CDR3. Germline V gene sequence: CDR1 MNHEY, CDR2 SVGAGI. V trimming: 7 bases; J trimming: 2 bases; junction bases outside the gene matches: 8. The CDR3 coding sequence is TGTGCCAGCAAACCCAGACAGGGAACCTACGAGCAGTACTTC. Translating gives CASKPRQGTYEQYF.